This TCR beta chain was retrieved from a study of naive and memory T cell subsets. TCR cDNA received a 3' ligated oligonucleotide that carried a UMI. RNA was extracted from over 2 ml of whole blood of healthy adults. The SP2 primer and nested alpha and beta constant region primers amplified ligated cDNA in four rounds. Using its own MiXCR run on the 5' RACE reads, TCRdb lists one record per CDR3 protein. The sample carries around 56,000 distinct CDR3 sequences, about 7.1% recorded once. In germline, CDR1 is MGHDK, CDR2 SYGVNS. This CDR3 region has 15 residues. V shed 7 bases and J 3 bases; nucleotides not matched to a gene: 9. This clonotype has a handful of counts.

The chain recombines TRBV25-1 with TRBJ2-1; 7 nucleotides agree with TRBD2. The receptor comes from a female donor in good health. CDR3: CASISSGRNYNEQFF. For the CDR3, the DNA is TGTGCCAGCATTTCTAGCGGAAGAAACTACAATGAGCAGTTCTTC.